This T cell receptor beta chain was sequenced in a study of blood T cell repertoires in COVID-19. Turning to the study itself: The United States, Italy and Spain were the sources of the acute and convalescent COVID-19 samples. The analysed material was cDNA or gDNA that came from T cells, B-cell-depleted T cells, or PBMCs.

Followed longitudinally, the Seattle patients had been enrolled during active infection. CDR1 KGHDR and CDR2 SFDVKD come from the germline V gene. The CDR3 consists of 15 residues. V lost 0 bases to trimming and J lost 6 bases, with 10 bases between them. Profiling relied on immunoSEQ multiplex PCR, and the TCRdb table lists in-frame clones only, not all of them. The sample carries hundreds of thousands of clones, about 87% recorded once. The TCR originated in a woman aged 25 to 39 with COVID-19, enrolled during active disease. Sequencing used peripheral blood. V usage is TRBV24-1 and J usage is TRBJ2-2; D call uncertain. CDR3 amino acids: CATSDLYSGPGELFF. Written as DNA, the CDR3 is TGTGCCACCAGTGATTTGTATAGTGGGCCCGGGGAGCTGTTTTTT.